These T cell receptor beta chains were read from a single sample in a study of T cell responses to AZD1222 COVID-19 vaccine. Produced via immunoSEQ multiplex PCR; TCRdb's table is partial and in-frame only. Here the sample spans about 69,000 clones, about nine tenths being singletons. Material: peripheral blood, obtained on day 0 of AZD1222 vaccination. Source of these receptors: an adult in good health. CDR3s include the opening cysteine and the closing phenylalanine or tryptophan. The order of the fields is J gene, V gene, D gene, clone size, CDR3 DNA, CDR3 protein. The D gene is left open where the match is weak. Rows give clone size only sometimes, using once, few, many, or a class for an expanded clone.

j_gene: TRBJ2-5
v_gene: TRBV6-5
d_gene: -
abundance: -
CDR3nt: TGTGCCAGCAGGCCTCATCAACAAGAGACCCAGTACTTC
CDR3aa: CASRPHQQETQYF

j_gene: TRBJ2-1
v_gene: TRBV28
d_gene: TRBD2
abundance: -
CDR3nt: TGTGCCAGCAGGGGGGGGCTAGCGGGAGCTACCGATGAGCAGTTCTTC
CDR3aa: CASRGGLAGATDEQFF

j_gene: TRBJ2-7
v_gene: TRBV7-9
d_gene: -
abundance: -
CDR3nt: TGTGCCAGCGCTCTACCAGGGGCGATATACGAGCAGTACTTC
CDR3aa: CASALPGAIYEQYF

j_gene: TRBJ2-1
v_gene: TRBV25-1
d_gene: TRBD2
abundance: few
CDR3nt: TGTGCCAGCAGTAGAGCGGGAGGGCCCCATGAGCAGTTCTTC
CDR3aa: CASSRAGGPHEQFF

j_gene: TRBJ2-7
v_gene: TRBV5-6
d_gene: -
abundance: -
CDR3nt: TGTGCCAGCAGCTTGGGGGTCTTCTACGAGCAGTACTTC
CDR3aa: CASSLGVFYEQYF

j_gene: TRBJ2-3
v_gene: TRBV18
d_gene: TRBD2
abundance: -
CDR3nt: TGTGCCAGCTCCCACCCGGGACTAGCGGGACTTTCCACAGATACGCAGTATTTT
CDR3aa: CASSHPGLAGLSTDTQYF

j_gene: TRBJ2-7
v_gene: TRBV24-1
d_gene: TRBD2
abundance: -
CDR3nt: TGTGCCACCAGTGAGGCGGGAGGGCTGTACGAGCAGTACTTC
CDR3aa: CATSEAGGLYEQYF

j_gene: TRBJ2-7
v_gene: TRBV25-1
d_gene: -
abundance: -
CDR3nt: TGTGCCAGCAGTAGGAGTGGACTGTCCTACGAGCAGTACTTC
CDR3aa: CASSRSGLSYEQYF

j_gene: TRBJ2-3
v_gene: TRBV15
d_gene: -
abundance: -
CDR3nt: TGTGCCACCAGCAGAGATCTGGCGAACACAGATACGCAGTATTTT
CDR3aa: CATSRDLANTDTQYF

j_gene: TRBJ2-5
v_gene: TRBV24-1
d_gene: TRBD1
abundance: -
CDR3nt: TGTGCCACCAGTGATTCGGGACAGGGTGGAGAGACCCAGTACTTC
CDR3aa: CATSDSGQGGETQYF

j_gene: TRBJ1-1
v_gene: TRBV19
d_gene: -
abundance: once
CDR3nt: TGTGCCAGTAGTATAGGCAGCACGAACACTGAAGCTTTCTTT
CDR3aa: CASSIGSTNTEAFF

j_gene: TRBJ1-1
v_gene: TRBV5-1
d_gene: TRBD1
abundance: -
CDR3nt: TGCGCCAGCAGCTTGGCCGGACAGGGGGCGAATTCGGTTGAAGCTTTCTTT
CDR3aa: CASSLAGQGANSVEAFF

j_gene: TRBJ1-3
v_gene: TRBV7-9
d_gene: -
abundance: -
CDR3nt: TGTGCCAGCAGCTTAATTTCGGGGACAGGAAACACCATATATTTT
CDR3aa: CASSLISGTGNTIYF

j_gene: TRBJ1-4
v_gene: TRBV19
d_gene: -
abundance: once
CDR3nt: TGTGCCACTCTGGACAGTACAACTAATGAAAAACTGTTTTTT
CDR3aa: CATLDSTTNEKLFF

j_gene: TRBJ2-7
v_gene: TRBV19
d_gene: TRBD1
abundance: -
CDR3nt: TGTGCCAGTAGCGACAGGGGGTACGAGCAGTACTTC
CDR3aa: CASSDRGYEQYF

j_gene: TRBJ1-2
v_gene: TRBV9
d_gene: -
abundance: -
CDR3nt: TGTGCCAGCAGTGAAAGAAACTATTGTGGCTACACCTTC
CDR3aa: CASSERNYCGYTF

j_gene: TRBJ1-6
v_gene: TRBV2
d_gene: -
abundance: once
CDR3nt: TGTGCCAGCAGTGGACTCGAGGGGCAGTCTCTCCACTTT
CDR3aa: CASSGLEGQSLHF

j_gene: TRBJ2-3
v_gene: TRBV5-4
d_gene: -
abundance: -
CDR3nt: TGTGCCAGCAGCTTGGGGGGGGCCGATACGCAGTATTTT
CDR3aa: CASSLGGADTQYF

j_gene: TRBJ1-6
v_gene: TRBV30
d_gene: -
abundance: -
CDR3nt: TGTGCCTGGAGTGTCAGGGAGAAATCACCCCTCCACTTT
CDR3aa: CAWSVREKSPLHF

j_gene: TRBJ2-1
v_gene: TRBV15
d_gene: -
abundance: once
CDR3nt: TGTGCCACCAGCAGTTCACAGGTTTACTACAATGAGCAGTTCTTC
CDR3aa: CATSSSQVYYNEQFF

j_gene: TRBJ1-1
v_gene: TRBV6-5
d_gene: TRBD1
abundance: -
CDR3nt: TGTGCCAGCACTCGGACAGGTAGCATGAACACTGAAGCTTTCTTT
CDR3aa: CASTRTGSMNTEAFF

j_gene: TRBJ2-1
v_gene: TRBV28
d_gene: TRBD1
abundance: few
CDR3nt: TGTGCCAGCAGTGGAGAGGGGGACAGGGGGTATAATGAGCAGTTCTTC
CDR3aa: CASSGEGDRGYNEQFF

j_gene: TRBJ1-2
v_gene: TRBV28
d_gene: -
abundance: -
CDR3nt: TGTGCCAGCAGTTCGAACCTCTATGGCTACACCTTC
CDR3aa: CASSSNLYGYTF

j_gene: TRBJ1-1
v_gene: TRBV18
d_gene: -
abundance: -
CDR3nt: TGTGCCAGCTCACCCACAGGGAGCGTGAACACTGAAGCTTTCTTT
CDR3aa: CASSPTGSVNTEAFF

j_gene: TRBJ1-4
v_gene: TRBV4-3
d_gene: -
abundance: -
CDR3nt: TGCGCCAGCAGCCCGGCGGGGCGTCGGGCAACTAATGAAAAACTGTTTTTT
CDR3aa: CASSPAGRRATNEKLFF

j_gene: TRBJ1-6
v_gene: TRBV6-6
d_gene: -
abundance: -
CDR3nt: TGTGCCAGCAGCCCCTACCGGAGCTCCTATAATTCACCCCTCCACTTT
CDR3aa: CASSPYRSSYNSPLHF

j_gene: TRBJ2-1
v_gene: TRBV5-1
d_gene: TRBD2
abundance: -
CDR3nt: TGCGCCAGCAGCCCCCTAGCGGGGGGAGAGAGTGAGCAGTTCTTC
CDR3aa: CASSPLAGGESEQFF

j_gene: TRBJ1-4
v_gene: TRBV6-1
d_gene: -
abundance: -
CDR3nt: TGTGCCAGCAGTGAGATGAGTAGGGCTAATGAAAAACTGTTTTTT
CDR3aa: CASSEMSRANEKLFF

j_gene: TRBJ1-6
v_gene: TRBV28
d_gene: -
abundance: -
CDR3nt: TGTGCCAGCAGTTTCGCAGAGAGCAATTCACCCCTCCACTTT
CDR3aa: CASSFAESNSPLHF

j_gene: TRBJ1-4
v_gene: TRBV19
d_gene: -
abundance: -
CDR3nt: TGTGCCAGTAGCCACCACCCCATCGACTTCGAAAAACTGTTTTTT
CDR3aa: CASSHHPIDFEKLFF

j_gene: TRBJ1-1
v_gene: TRBV5-4
d_gene: -
abundance: -
CDR3nt: TGTGCCAGCAGCTCACAGGGATCGCACACTGAAGCTTTCTTT
CDR3aa: CASSSQGSHTEAFF

j_gene: TRBJ2-2
v_gene: TRBV9
d_gene: -
abundance: -
CDR3nt: TGTGCCAGCAGCGTAGGAGGCACCGGGGAGCTGTTTTTT
CDR3aa: CASSVGGTGELFF

j_gene: TRBJ2-2
v_gene: TRBV7-8
d_gene: TRBD1
abundance: -
CDR3nt: TGTGCCAGCAGCTGGAACAGGGGAGCCGGGGAGCTGTTTTTT
CDR3aa: CASSWNRGAGELFF

j_gene: TRBJ1-1
v_gene: TRBV28
d_gene: TRBD1
abundance: -
CDR3nt: TGTGCCAGCATTACGGACAGGGGCGAAGCTTTCTTT
CDR3aa: CASITDRGEAFF

j_gene: TRBJ2-2
v_gene: TRBV6-5
d_gene: -
abundance: -
CDR3nt: TGTGCCAGCAGTTACGTCAGGCCCACCGGGGAGCTGTTTTTT
CDR3aa: CASSYVRPTGELFF

j_gene: TRBJ2-3
v_gene: TRBV5-8
d_gene: -
abundance: -
CDR3nt: TGTGCCAGCAGTTTCGATGGACAGACCACAGATACGCAGTATTTT
CDR3aa: CASSFDGQTTDTQYF

j_gene: TRBJ1-4
v_gene: TRBV28
d_gene: -
abundance: -
CDR3nt: TGTGCCACTTCTCTTTTTGCGGGCGGTGAAAAACTGTTTTTT
CDR3aa: CATSLFAGGEKLFF

j_gene: TRBJ2-4
v_gene: TRBV7-9
d_gene: -
abundance: -
CDR3nt: TGTGCCAGCAGCTTAAGAGGGGCGGCCAAAAACATTCAGTACTTC
CDR3aa: CASSLRGAAKNIQYF

j_gene: TRBJ2-3
v_gene: TRBV2
d_gene: TRBD2
abundance: -
CDR3nt: TGTGCCAGCAGGCGACGGACTAGCGGAGATACGCAGTATTTT
CDR3aa: CASRRRTSGDTQYF

j_gene: TRBJ1-1
v_gene: TRBV5-1
d_gene: -
abundance: -
CDR3nt: TGCGCCAGCAGCCGCGAAGGGGGGTACACTGAAGCTTTCTTT
CDR3aa: CASSREGGYTEAFF

j_gene: TRBJ1-4
v_gene: TRBV25-1
d_gene: -
abundance: -
CDR3nt: TGTGCCAGCAGCGGGATTACAACTAATGAAAAACTGTTTTTT
CDR3aa: CASSGITTNEKLFF

j_gene: TRBJ1-1
v_gene: TRBV2
d_gene: -
abundance: -
CDR3nt: TGTGCCAGCAGGCCGACAGGCAACACTGAAGCTTTCTTT
CDR3aa: CASRPTGNTEAFF